The 7 T cell receptor beta chains given below trace back to one sample, sequenced in a study of blood T cell repertoires in COVID-19. Libraries were prepared by immunoSEQ multiplex PCR; TCRdb keeps only in-frame clonotypes and omits some of them. The sample yields 150,000 to 200,000 clones, 65% to 90% seen once. Input material: peripheral blood. The source of these receptors is a man aged 50 to 59 with active or convalescent COVID-19.

This sequence joins TRBV9 and TRBJ1-1; 8 bases align to TRBD1. CDR1 is SGDLS and CDR2 is YYNGEE in the germline V gene. J was trimmed by 4 bases and V by 0 bases; bases with no gene match: 5. The CDR3 consists of 15 residues. This CDR3 is CASSVAGRGPTEAFF. CDR3 DNA: TGTGCCAGCAGCGTAGCAGGCAGGGGGCCCACTGAAGCTTTCTTT.

The rearrangement uses TRBV6-5 and TRBJ2-5, with D perhaps matching TRBD2 (5 bases). Germline CDR1 MNHEY, CDR2 SVGAGI. There are 13 residues in the CDR3. Deletions cut 8 bases from V and 3 bases from J, with 13 bases between. The CDR3 region has the DNA TGTGCCAGCCGCTTCCGGGGAGAAGAGACCCAGTACTTC. As protein: CASRFRGEETQYF.

This clone was recorded only once. The gene calls are TRBV6-1 and TRBJ2-4, with D perhaps TRBD2 (6 bases). The V end was cut by 4 bases, the J end by 4 bases, with 17 bases between. CDR3 size: 16 residues. CDR1 and CDR2 (germline): MNHNS, SASEGT. The CDR3 loop is CASSGTGAREKNIQYF. As DNA, the CDR3 is TGTGCCAGCAGTGGGACCGGGGCGCGGGAAAAAAACATTCAGTACTTC.

This sequence joins TRBV6-5 and TRBJ2-7; 8 bases agree with TRBD1. This CDR3 is 14 amino acids long. Germline values: CDR1 MNHEY, CDR2 SVGAGI. The J segment lost 3 bases and the V segment lost 6 bases, leaving 7 bases of the junction unmatched. The chain's CDR3 is CASRPGTGFYEQYF. CDR3 DNA: TGTGCCAGCAGGCCCGGGACAGGCTTCTACGAGCAGTACTTC.

The chain is built from TRBV28 and TRBJ2-7; D is unclear. Per the germline V gene, CDR1 is MDHEN and CDR2 is SYDVKM. V was trimmed by 6 bases and J by 1 base, leaving 4 bases between them. This CDR3 comprises 11 residues. CDR3 residues: CASRLSYEQYF. CDR3 in DNA: TGTGCCAGCAGACTATCCTACGAGCAGTACTTC.

J is TRBJ1-2 and V is TRBV3-1 (or the pseudogene TRBV3-2); D is unclear. Trimming shortened V by 2 bases and J by 4 bases, and 11 bases separated the two germline ends. Germline V CDR1 and CDR2: LGHDT, YNNKEL (reference sequence). The CDR3 is 14 amino acids. As DNA, the CDR3 is TGTGCCAGCAGCCAAAATTCGGGGATCTATGGCTACACCTTC. Amino acid sequence: CASSQNSGIYGYTF.

This chain uses TRBV2 with TRBJ2-7; unclear D gene. Trimming pared 3 bases from V and 7 bases from J, leaving 10 bases between. Per the germline V gene, CDR1 is SNHLY and CDR2 is FYNNEI. This CDR3 region has 12 residues. CDR3 sequence reads: CASSEVRGEQYF. The CDR3 DNA is TGTGCCAGCAGTGAGGTACGCGGAGAGCAGTACTTC.